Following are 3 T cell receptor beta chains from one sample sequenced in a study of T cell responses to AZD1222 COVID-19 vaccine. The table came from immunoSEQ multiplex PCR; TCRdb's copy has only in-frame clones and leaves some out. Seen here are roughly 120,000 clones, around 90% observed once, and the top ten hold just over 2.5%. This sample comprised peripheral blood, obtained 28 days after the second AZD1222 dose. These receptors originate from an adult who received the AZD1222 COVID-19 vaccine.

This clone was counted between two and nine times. CDR3 amino acids: CASRRDPEEKLFF. The DNA for the CDR3 is TGTGCCAGCAGGCGGGACCCGGAAGAGAAACTGTTTTTT. V and J are TRBV6-5 and TRBJ1-4, with D perhaps matching TRBD1 (5 bases). There are 13 residues in the CDR3. Germline lookup yields CDR1 MNHEY and CDR2 SVGAGI. The germline V and J ends were trimmed by 6 bases and 11 bases, with 16 bases remaining between them.

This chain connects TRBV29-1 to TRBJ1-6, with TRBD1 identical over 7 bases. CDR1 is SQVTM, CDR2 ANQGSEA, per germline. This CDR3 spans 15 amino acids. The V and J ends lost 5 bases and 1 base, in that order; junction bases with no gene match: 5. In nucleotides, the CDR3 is TGCAGCGTTAGGCACAGGGGTTCCTATAATTCACCCCTCCACTTT. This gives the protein CSVRHRGSYNSPLHF.

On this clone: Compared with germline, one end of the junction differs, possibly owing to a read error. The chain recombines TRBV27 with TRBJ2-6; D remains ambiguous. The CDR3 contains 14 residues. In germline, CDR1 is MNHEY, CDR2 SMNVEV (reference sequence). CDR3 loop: CASSWGSGANVLTF. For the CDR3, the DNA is TGTGCCAGTAGTTGGGGATCTGGGGCCAACGTCCTGACTTTC.